Given below is one TCR beta chain in context. The antigen remains undetermined. It was with 60 Vbeta and 13 Jbeta primers that the PCR ran. Repertoires were generated with immunoSEQ multiplex PCR, while TCRdb's copy carries only in-frame clones and drops some. The sample lists about 120,000 clones; roughly three quarters were seen once. The germline gives CDR1 SGHRS, CDR2 YFSETQ. The CDR3 covers 15 residues. V shed 1 base and J shed 7 bases, with 14 bases lying between them. This specimen comes from a study of cytomegalovirus exposure and HLA in healthy donors. General observations from the study: Analysis was carried out at a later point, and it linked a missense DCLRE1C variant to TCR beta V- and J-gene trimming. In a later analysis, an Asian-associated ancestry cluster reportedly showed fewer N-insertions than the 666-donor mean.

V is TRBV5-1 and J is TRBJ1-4, with unresolved D. Sequences were obtained from PBMCs. The TCR comes from a young woman in good health and CMV-seronegative. The CDR3 spells CASSLLSGLGEKLFF. The CDR3, as DNA: TGCGCCAGCAGCTTGTTAAGTGGACTGGGTGAAAAACTGTTTTTT.